The rows below give T cell receptor beta chains drawn from one sample of a study of blood T cell repertoires in COVID-19. Assay used: immunoSEQ multiplex PCR; TCRdb lists only in-frame clones, some missing. This sample has under 45,000 clones; 90% occur once, and the top ten carry around two fifths. The sequenced sample consisted of peripheral blood. The receptors stem from a man aged 55 to 70 with active or convalescent COVID-19. Both conserved end residues are part of each CDR3. D genes are given only for firm matches. Some rows have no size entry. The others give once, few or many, or a class for an expanded clone.

J gene: TRBJ2-1; D gene: .; clone size: once; V gene: TRBV9; CDR3 protein: CASSADGPVNEQFF; CDR3 DNA: TGTGCCAGCAGCGCGGATGGGCCTGTGAATGAGCAGTTCTTC
J gene: TRBJ2-7; D gene: .; clone size: once; V gene: TRBV30; CDR3 protein: CAWSEGSGAYEQYF; CDR3 DNA: TGTGCCTGGAGTGAGGGTAGCGGCGCCTACGAGCAGTACTTC
J gene: TRBJ1-1; D gene: .; clone size: .; V gene: TRBV19; CDR3 protein: CASSKQAYTEAFF; CDR3 DNA: TGTGCCAGTAGTAAACAGGCTTACACTGAAGCTTTCTTT
J gene: TRBJ1-2; D gene: .; clone size: .; V gene: TRBV18; CDR3 protein: CASSPPRDLLGYTF; CDR3 DNA: TGTGCCAGCTCACCACCCCGGGACTTGCTTGGCTACACCTTC
J gene: TRBJ1-1; D gene: .; clone size: .; V gene: TRBV19; CDR3 protein: CASSLTGSGTEAFF; CDR3 DNA: TGTGCCAGTAGCCTTACAGGGTCGGGTACTGAAGCTTTCTTT
J gene: TRBJ1-4; D gene: .; clone size: .; V gene: TRBV4-2; CDR3 protein: CASSQPTASEKLFF; CDR3 DNA: TGTGCCAGCAGCCAACCTACCGCGTCCGAAAAACTGTTTTTT
J gene: TRBJ1-2; D gene: TRBD1; clone size: .; V gene: TRBV27; CDR3 protein: CASTPQGARGYTF; CDR3 DNA: TGTGCCAGCACCCCCCAGGGGGCACGAGGCTACACCTTC
J gene: TRBJ1-2; D gene: TRBD1; clone size: .; V gene: TRBV2; CDR3 protein: CASNRDRGNYGYTF; CDR3 DNA: TGTGCCAGCAACCGGGACAGGGGGAACTATGGCTACACCTTC
J gene: TRBJ1-1; D gene: TRBD1; clone size: .; V gene: TRBV10-2; CDR3 protein: CASSDTGTGEAFF; CDR3 DNA: TGCGCCAGCAGTGACACCGGGACAGGGGAAGCTTTCTTT
J gene: TRBJ1-5; D gene: TRBD1; clone size: .; V gene: TRBV10-1; CDR3 protein: CASSADRGGILSNQPQHF; CDR3 DNA: TGCGCCAGCAGTGCGGACAGGGGGGGGATCCTTAGCAATCAGCCCCAGCATTTT
J gene: TRBJ2-7; D gene: .; clone size: .; V gene: TRBV5-1; CDR3 protein: CASSIQGSEQYF; CDR3 DNA: TGCGCCAGCAGCATACAGGGTAGCGAGCAGTACTTC
J gene: TRBJ2-7; D gene: TRBD2; clone size: .; V gene: TRBV25-1; CDR3 protein: CASSSGTNYEQYF; CDR3 DNA: TGTGCCAGCAGTAGCGGGACTAACTACGAGCAGTACTTC
J gene: TRBJ1-5; D gene: .; clone size: .; V gene: TRBV5-5; CDR3 protein: CASSGDSNQPQHF; CDR3 DNA: TGTGCCAGCAGCGGTGACAGTAATCAGCCCCAGCATTTT
J gene: TRBJ1-6; D gene: .; clone size: once; V gene: TRBV5-1; CDR3 protein: CASSLGQGTNSPLHF; CDR3 DNA: TGCGCCAGCAGCTTGGGGCAGGGCACCAATTCACCCCTCCACTTT
J gene: TRBJ2-6; D gene: TRBD1; clone size: .; V gene: TRBV29-1; CDR3 protein: CSVPGQGRPGANVLTF; CDR3 DNA: TGCAGCGTGCCGGGACAGGGCCGTCCAGGGGCCAACGTCCTGACTTTC
J gene: TRBJ1-3; D gene: .; clone size: .; V gene: TRBV3-1/TRBV3-2; CDR3 protein: CASSPYLPSGNTIYF; CDR3 DNA: TGTGCCAGCAGCCCCTACCTACCCTCTGGAAACACCATATATTTT
J gene: TRBJ2-1; D gene: .; clone size: .; V gene: TRBV11-2; CDR3 protein: CASSPTLQAGEQFF; CDR3 DNA: TGTGCCAGCAGCCCGACGCTCCAAGCGGGTGAGCAGTTCTTC
J gene: TRBJ1-5; D gene: .; clone size: .; V gene: TRBV7-9; CDR3 protein: CASSFQGRDQPQHF; CDR3 DNA: TGTGCCAGCAGCTTCCAGGGGAGGGATCAGCCCCAGCATTTT
J gene: TRBJ1-1; D gene: TRBD1; clone size: .; V gene: TRBV19; CDR3 protein: CASSIEGQGDTEAFF; CDR3 DNA: TGTGCCAGTAGTATAGAAGGACAGGGGGACACTGAAGCTTTCTTT
J gene: TRBJ2-7; D gene: TRBD1; clone size: .; V gene: TRBV19; CDR3 protein: CASSKTGGSYEQYF; CDR3 DNA: TGTGCCAGTAGTAAGACAGGGGGCTCCTACGAGCAGTACTTC
J gene: TRBJ1-5; D gene: .; clone size: .; V gene: TRBV12-5; CDR3 protein: CASGLRHFSNQPQHF; CDR3 DNA: TGTGCTAGTGGTTTACGACATTTTAGCAATCAGCCCCAGCATTTT
J gene: TRBJ2-5; D gene: .; clone size: .; V gene: TRBV19; CDR3 protein: CASNGGTFQETQYF; CDR3 DNA: TGTGCCAGTAATGGGGGGACCTTCCAAGAGACCCAGTACTTC
J gene: TRBJ1-1; D gene: .; clone size: .; V gene: TRBV7-3; CDR3 protein: CASSSTGNTEAFF; CDR3 DNA: TGTGCCAGCAGCTCCACGGGGAACACTGAAGCTTTCTTT
J gene: TRBJ2-3; D gene: TRBD2; clone size: .; V gene: TRBV6-1; CDR3 protein: CASSEGLAGTDTQYF; CDR3 DNA: TGTGCCAGCAGTGAAGGACTAGCCGGGACAGATACGCAGTATTTT
J gene: TRBJ2-3; D gene: TRBD1; clone size: .; V gene: TRBV24-1; CDR3 protein: CATSDQQGYTDTQYF; CDR3 DNA: TGTGCCACCAGTGATCAACAGGGGTACACAGATACGCAGTATTTT
J gene: TRBJ2-1; D gene: .; clone size: .; V gene: TRBV10-1; CDR3 protein: CASSRVVSSYNEQFF; CDR3 DNA: TGCGCCAGCAGCCGCGTCGTGAGCTCCTACAATGAGCAGTTCTTC
J gene: TRBJ2-7; D gene: .; clone size: .; V gene: TRBV3-1/TRBV3-2; CDR3 protein: CASSQEAGTDEQYF; CDR3 DNA: TGTGCCAGCAGCCAAGAGGCAGGTACGGACGAGCAGTACTTC
J gene: TRBJ1-1; D gene: .; clone size: .; V gene: TRBV18; CDR3 protein: CASSPAGRLNTEAFF; CDR3 DNA: TGTGCCAGCTCACCGGCGGGTCGCCTGAACACTGAAGCTTTCTTT
J gene: TRBJ1-6; D gene: .; clone size: .; V gene: TRBV27; CDR3 protein: CASSRDLSLSPLHF; CDR3 DNA: TGTGCCAGCAGTCGGGACTTAAGCCTTTCACCCCTCCACTTT
J gene: TRBJ2-3; D gene: TRBD2; clone size: .; V gene: TRBV7-9; CDR3 protein: CASSGRLAGKGTDTQYF; CDR3 DNA: TGTGCCAGCAGCGGCCGACTAGCGGGAAAGGGGACAGATACGCAGTATTTT
J gene: TRBJ1-5; D gene: .; clone size: .; V gene: TRBV18; CDR3 protein: CASGQEDQPQHF; CDR3 DNA: TGTGCCAGCGGGCAGGAGGATCAGCCCCAGCATTTT
J gene: TRBJ2-1; D gene: TRBD2; clone size: .; V gene: TRBV7-9; CDR3 protein: CASSLGIAGYNEQFF; CDR3 DNA: TGTGCCAGCAGCTTAGGGATAGCGGGTTACAATGAGCAGTTCTTC
J gene: TRBJ1-1; D gene: .; clone size: .; V gene: TRBV6-5; CDR3 protein: CASSYRGGAAFF; CDR3 DNA: TGTGCCAGCAGTTACCGAGGGGGAGCAGCTTTCTTT
J gene: TRBJ1-4; D gene: .; clone size: .; V gene: TRBV27; CDR3 protein: CASSLSVGARTNEKLFF; CDR3 DNA: TGTGCCAGCAGTTTATCCGTAGGGGCTCGAACTAATGAAAAACTGTTTTTT
J gene: TRBJ2-1; D gene: TRBD2; clone size: .; V gene: TRBV11-3; CDR3 protein: CASSLGASGDNEQFF; CDR3 DNA: TGTGCCAGCAGCTTAGGGGCTAGCGGGGACAATGAGCAGTTCTTC
J gene: TRBJ2-3; D gene: TRBD2; clone size: .; V gene: TRBV3-1/TRBV3-2; CDR3 protein: CASSPGTSGSTDTQYF; CDR3 DNA: TGTGCCAGCAGCCCAGGGACTAGCGGGTCCACAGATACGCAGTATTTT
J gene: TRBJ1-4; D gene: .; clone size: .; V gene: TRBV15; CDR3 protein: CATSRDSGFNEKLFF; CDR3 DNA: TGTGCCACCAGCAGAGATTCAGGGTTCAATGAAAAACTGTTTTTT
J gene: TRBJ2-5; D gene: TRBD1; clone size: .; V gene: TRBV9; CDR3 protein: CASSVDGTGEETQYF; CDR3 DNA: TGTGCCAGCAGCGTAGATGGGACAGGGGAAGAGACCCAGTACTTC
J gene: TRBJ1-3; D gene: TRBD1; clone size: .; V gene: TRBV24-1; CDR3 protein: CATSDSDRASGNTIYF; CDR3 DNA: TGTGCCACCAGTGATTCTGACAGGGCCTCTGGAAACACCATATATTTT
J gene: TRBJ1-1; D gene: TRBD1; clone size: .; V gene: TRBV18; CDR3 protein: CASSRGQGVTEAFF; CDR3 DNA: TGTGCCAGCTCACGAGGACAGGGGGTCACTGAAGCTTTCTTT
J gene: TRBJ1-1; D gene: .; clone size: .; V gene: TRBV27; CDR3 protein: CASRTRGETEAFF; CDR3 DNA: TGTGCCAGCCGCACCCGGGGAGAGACTGAAGCTTTCTTT
J gene: TRBJ1-2; D gene: TRBD1; clone size: .; V gene: TRBV19; CDR3 protein: CASTRQGANYGYTF; CDR3 DNA: TGTGCCAGTACCCGACAGGGGGCTAACTATGGCTACACCTTC
J gene: TRBJ1-2; D gene: .; clone size: .; V gene: TRBV5-1; CDR3 protein: CASSQLTGPIAGYTF; CDR3 DNA: TGCGCCAGCAGCCAATTGACAGGACCGATTGCGGGCTACACCTTC
J gene: TRBJ1-2; D gene: TRBD1; clone size: .; V gene: TRBV7-9; CDR3 protein: CASSDRTGGVLEDGYTF; CDR3 DNA: TGTGCCAGCAGCGACCGGACAGGGGGCGTTCTAGAGGATGGCTACACCTTC